These T cell receptor beta chains were read from a single sample in a study of tumor-infiltrating lymphocytes in primary liver carcinoma. TCRdb independently ran MiXCR on the multiplex PCR reads; one entry per CDR3 protein. This sample has 24,000 or so distinct CDR3 sequences; roughly three quarters occur once, and the top ten carry about 31%. The sequenced sample was liver tumor tissue from sampling region 5. The receptors here all came from a woman in her thirties with primary liver carcinoma and hepatitis B virus infection. Both conserved end residues are part of each CDR3. D genes are given only for firm matches. Where a row states a size, it is once, few, many or the class of an expanded clone; other rows omit it.

D gene	clone size	V gene	J gene	CDR3 protein	CDR3 DNA
.	.	TRBV4-1	TRBJ2-1	CASSQDYRNEQLF	TGCGCCAGCAGCCAGGATTATCGCAATGAGCAGCTCTTC
.	.	TRBV11-2	TRBJ1-2	CASSLVVEGYDHTF	TGTGCCAGCAGCTTAGTGGTGGAAGGCTATGACCACACCTTC
TRBD2	.	TRBV12-3/TRBV12-4	TRBJ2-1	CASNLSGTSGPKQFF	TGTGCCAGCAACCTGTCCGGGACTAGCGGACCTAAGCAGTTCTTC
.	.	TRBV7-8	TRBJ2-1	CASSSSGYSEQFF	TGTGCGAGCAGTTCCTCGGGGTACAGTGAGCAGTTCTTC
.	few	TRBV12-3/TRBV12-4	TRBJ1-5	CASSTDGHNQPQHF	TGTGCCAGCAGTACTGACGGGCATAATCAGCCCCAGCATTTT
.	.	TRBV30	TRBJ2-5	CARKVLDAALGTQYF	TGTGCCCGGAAGGTCTTGGACGCGGCTCTAGGGACCCAGTACTTC
TRBD2	.	TRBV15	TRBJ2-1	CATSREIAGGGNEQFF	TGTGCCACCAGCAGAGAAATAGCGGGAGGGGGGAATGAGCAGTTCTTC
.	.	TRBV4-2	TRBJ2-1	CAGSQETQWADERFF	TGTGCCGGCAGCCAAGAGACGCAGTGGGCCGATGAGCGGTTCTTC
.	.	TRBV30	TRBJ1-5	CAWSVKGKGNQPQHF	TGTGCCTGGAGTGTAAAGGGAAAGGGAAATCAGCCCCAGCATTTT
TRBD1	medium-sized	TRBV28	TRBJ2-1	CASRSGTGEVIEQFF	TGTGCCAGCAGATCCGGGACAGGGGAGGTTATTGAGCAGTTCTTC
.	.	TRBV5-1	TRBJ2-1	CTTSWGAGYSAYNEQFF	TGCACCACCAGCTGGGGCGCGGGATACTCAGCCTACAATGAGCAGTTCTTC
.	.	TRBV4-3	TRBJ1-2	CASSQGEGRGSTATNYGCTF	TGCGCCAGCAGCCAAGGCGAAGGAAGGGGCAGTACCGCTACTAACTATGGTTGCACCTTC
.	.	TRBV28	TRBJ2-3	CASKYVTDLLDTQYF	TGTGCCAGCAAGTATGTAACGGACCTCCTCGATACGCAGTATTTT
.	.	TRBV6-1	TRBJ2-7	CASSQWVLYAQYF	TGTGCCAGCAGTCAATGGGTTTTGTACGCGCAGTACTTC
.	.	TRBV28	TRBJ1-2	CASSYPGNNYGYIF	TGTGCGAGCAGTTACCCCGGTAACAACTATGGCTACATCTTC
.	.	TRBV5-6	TRBJ1-2	CASSFRENYDCTF	TGTGCCAGCAGCTTTCGCGAGAACTATGACTGCACCTTC
TRBD2	.	TRBV11-2	TRBJ2-2	CACSLVVLAGTGELFF	TGTGCCTGCAGCTTAGTGGTGCTAGCGGGAACCGGGGAGCTGTTCTTT
.	many	TRBV12-3/TRBV12-4	TRBJ1-2	CASSSTGHGGGYTF	TGTGCCAGCAGTTCCACAGGGCACGGGGGTGGCTACACCTTC
.	.	TRBV11-3	TRBJ2-1	CAGSFGARSHNEQFF	TGTGCCGGTAGCTTCGGGGCCCGCTCCCACAATGAGCAGTTCTTC
.	.	TRBV11-2	TRBJ2-2	CASSSTCGGRSGELFF	TGTGCCAGCAGCTCGACATGTGGTGGGAGGTCCGGGGAGCTGTTTTTT
.	medium-sized	TRBV28	TRBJ2-4	CASSFDKNIQYF	TGTGCCAGCAGTTTCGATAAAAACATTCAGTACTTC
TRBD1	.	TRBV6-5	TRBJ2-2	CGSSPRTGFTGDLLF	TGTGGCAGCAGTCCGCGGACAGGGTTCACCGGGGATCTGTTGTTT